This note documents a single T cell receptor (beta chain) sequence. The target of this receptor is not known. No qualities accompany the bases; no much larger clone lies one base away. Sequencing took place on an Illumina NovaSeq 6000. TCR cDNA was synthesized by 5'RACE template switching, which introduced a universal primer site and unique molecular identifiers. cDNA synthesis was primed from both the TCR alpha and TCR beta constant segments. Library amplification involved two PCR steps, and the second step added sample barcodes and sequencing adapters. Sequencing of the libraries was done on either Illumina HiSeq 2500 (2x100 bp) or NovaSeq (2x150 bp). The authors' analysis ran thus. Demultiplexing of reads and collapsing into UMI consensus sequences were performed with MIGEC, and V(D)J alignment was carried out with MiXCR. Vaccine-responding clonotypes were identified with edgeR using replicate PBMC samples, with FDR below 0.01 and a log2 fold change above 5 up to day 15 being required. Each bulk clonotype received a CD4 or CD8 identity based on whether the sequenced CD4 or CD8 repertoire contained that clonotype at higher abundance. Using fastp at Q25 and MiXCR, TCRdb reprocessed the public reads and kept productive beta chains. Rows are unified per CDR3 protein, each entry keeping the most common DNA and genes. TCRdb's processing, not the authors' own work, is the source of the V and J calls. In all, the sample holds about 300,000 distinct CDR3 sequences, and around 9.3% of those were seen once. Over 3% of the sample goes to the ten largest clones.

Per the germline V gene, SQVTM is the CDR1 and ANQGSEA is the CDR2. Including the terminal cysteine and phenylalanine, the CDR3 comprises 11 residues. The CDR3 DNA has 33 bases and is translated from base 1. Between the V and J ends, shortened by 7 bases and 8 bases respectively, the junction contains 14 bases. The treatment or condition label for this specimen denotes: live attenuated yellow fever vaccine strain. A standard Ficoll-Paque protocol was used to isolate PBMCs from peripheral blood. Dynabeads CD4 and CD8 positive selection kits were used to isolate the CD4 and CD8 T-cell fractions. TriZol was used to extract RNA from bulk PBMCs, from CD4 and CD8 fractions, and from dextramer-positive and dextramer-negative fractions. The data originate from a study of T cells after yellow fever vaccination (dated by TCRdb to between 2017 and 2020). With respect to the entire study: Libraries from fractions with low cell numbers were prepared with the SMART-Seq v4 Ultra Low Input RNA kit. To track T-cell clones before and after primary and booster YFV17D yellow fever vaccination, bulk TCR alpha and beta repertoires were sequenced longitudinally. Two healthy male donors, one aged 18 to 30 and one aged 30 to 40 years, made up the cohort. Blood was collected at multiple timepoints before and after primary and secondary immunization, and bulk PBMC replicates and cell subsets were isolated.

What the authors observed across the whole study: Compared with the primary T-cell response, the secondary T-cell response was weaker but faster, peaking on day 5 rather than day 15. Only a couple of donors were included in the study, so the extent to which the findings can be generalized is limited. Computational filtering was needed because FACS-sorted repertoires could contain abundant contaminating clonotypes from the bulk population. Most clones expanded after primary vaccination were re-detected after the booster (almost 98% of CD4 and around 88% of CD8), suggesting broad memory maintenance. A small fraction of clonotypes appeared in both the CD4 and CD8 compartments, likely as a result of convergent recombination.

The V and J segments used are TRBV29-1 and TRBJ2-5; the D gene could be either TRBD1 or TRBD2, each agreeing at 6 bases. The clonotype was recovered from a man aged 18 to 35 who received the YFV17D yellow fever vaccine. Source: CD4+ T cells sorted from PBMCs, taken 5 days after the yellow fever booster vaccination. The CDR3 here reads CSEGTGGTQYF. The bases are TGCAGCGAAGGGACTGGGGGCACCCAGTACTTC.